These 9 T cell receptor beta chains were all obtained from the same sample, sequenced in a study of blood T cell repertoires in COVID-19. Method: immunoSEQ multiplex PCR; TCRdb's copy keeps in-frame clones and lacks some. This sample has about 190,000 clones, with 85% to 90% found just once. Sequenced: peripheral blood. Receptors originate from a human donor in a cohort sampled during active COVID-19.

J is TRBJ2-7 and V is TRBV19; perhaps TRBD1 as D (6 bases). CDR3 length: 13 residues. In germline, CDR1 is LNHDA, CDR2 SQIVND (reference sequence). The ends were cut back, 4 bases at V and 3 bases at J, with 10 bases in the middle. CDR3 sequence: CASSRGLDYEQYF. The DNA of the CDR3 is TGTGCCAGTAGTAGGGGGCTGGACTACGAGCAGTACTTC.

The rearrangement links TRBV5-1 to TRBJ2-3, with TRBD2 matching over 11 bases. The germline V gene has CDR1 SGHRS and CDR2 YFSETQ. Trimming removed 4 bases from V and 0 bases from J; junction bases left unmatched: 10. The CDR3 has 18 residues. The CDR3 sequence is CASSPTSGGLSSTDTQYF. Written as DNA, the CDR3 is TGCGCCAGCAGCCCTACTAGCGGGGGACTCTCTAGCACAGATACGCAGTATTTT.

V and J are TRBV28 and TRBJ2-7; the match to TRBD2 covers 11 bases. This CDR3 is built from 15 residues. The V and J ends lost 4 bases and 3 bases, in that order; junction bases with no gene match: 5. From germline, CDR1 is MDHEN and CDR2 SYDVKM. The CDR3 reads CASSSSSGRFYEQYF. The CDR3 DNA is TGTGCCAGCAGTTCCTCTAGCGGGAGGTTCTACGAGCAGTACTTC.

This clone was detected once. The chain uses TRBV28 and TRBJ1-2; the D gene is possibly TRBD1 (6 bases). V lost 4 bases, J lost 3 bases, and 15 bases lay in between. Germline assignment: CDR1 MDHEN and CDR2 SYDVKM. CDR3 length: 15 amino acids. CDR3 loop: CASSWGVSGDYGYTF. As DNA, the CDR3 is TGTGCCAGCAGTTGGGGAGTGTCAGGGGACTATGGCTACACCTTC.

The CDR3 loop reads CASSPGAGGIYEQYF. In nucleotides, the CDR3 is TGTGCCAGCTCACCGGGGGCAGGGGGCATCTACGAGCAGTACTTC. The V gene is TRBV18, the J gene TRBJ2-7, with TRBD1 matching 8 bases. The CDR3 sequence is 15 residues long. In germline, CDR1 is KGHSH, CDR2 LQKENI. The J segment lost 3 bases and the V segment lost 3 bases, leaving 7 bases of the junction unmatched. The variable domain in full, with the rest retrieved from reference TRBV18 and TRBJ2-7, is NAGVMQNPRHLVRRRGQEARLRCSPMKGHSHVYWYRQLPEEGLKFMVYLQKENIIDESGMPKERFSAEFPKEGPSILRIQQVVRGDSAAYFCASSPGAGGIYEQYFGPGTRLTVT.

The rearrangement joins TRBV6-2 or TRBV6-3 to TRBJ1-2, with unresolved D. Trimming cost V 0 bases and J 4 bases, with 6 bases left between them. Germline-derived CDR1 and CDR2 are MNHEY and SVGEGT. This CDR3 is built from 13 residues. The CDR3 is CASSYSVSYGYTF. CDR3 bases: TGTGCCAGCAGTTACTCAGTGAGCTATGGCTACACCTTC.

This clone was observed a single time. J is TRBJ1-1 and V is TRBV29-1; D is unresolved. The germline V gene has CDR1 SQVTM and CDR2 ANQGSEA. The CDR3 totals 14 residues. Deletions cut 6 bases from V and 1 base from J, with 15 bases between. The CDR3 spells CSVPPGARNTEAFF. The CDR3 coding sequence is TGCAGCGTCCCCCCCGGTGCTCGGAACACTGAAGCTTTCTTT. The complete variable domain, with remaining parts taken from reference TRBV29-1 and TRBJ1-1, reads SAVISQKPSRDICQRGTSLTIQCQVDSQVTMMFWYRQQPGQSLTLIATANQGSEATYESGFVIDKFPISRPNLTFSTLTVSNMSPEDSSIYLCSVPPGARNTEAFFGQGTRLTVV.

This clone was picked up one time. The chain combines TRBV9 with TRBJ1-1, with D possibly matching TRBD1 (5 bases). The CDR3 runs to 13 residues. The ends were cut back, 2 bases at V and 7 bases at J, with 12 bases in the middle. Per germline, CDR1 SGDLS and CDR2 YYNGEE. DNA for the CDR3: TGTGCCAGCAGCGTGGAGGGGCAAGGTGAAGCTTTCTTT. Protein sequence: CASSVEGQGEAFF. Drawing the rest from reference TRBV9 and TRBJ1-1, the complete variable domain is DSGVTQTPKHLITATGQRVTLRCSPRSGDLSVYWYQQSLDQGLQFLIQYYNGEERAKGNILERFSAQQFPDLHSELNLSSLELGDSALYFCASSVEGQGEAFFGQGTRLTVV.

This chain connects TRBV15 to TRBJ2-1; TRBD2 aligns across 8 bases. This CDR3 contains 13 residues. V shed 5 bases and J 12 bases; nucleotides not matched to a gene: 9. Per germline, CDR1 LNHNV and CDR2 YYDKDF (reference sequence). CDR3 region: CATSGYVAGLQFF. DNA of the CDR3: TGTGCCACCAGCGGGTACGTAGCGGGGTTGCAGTTCTTC.